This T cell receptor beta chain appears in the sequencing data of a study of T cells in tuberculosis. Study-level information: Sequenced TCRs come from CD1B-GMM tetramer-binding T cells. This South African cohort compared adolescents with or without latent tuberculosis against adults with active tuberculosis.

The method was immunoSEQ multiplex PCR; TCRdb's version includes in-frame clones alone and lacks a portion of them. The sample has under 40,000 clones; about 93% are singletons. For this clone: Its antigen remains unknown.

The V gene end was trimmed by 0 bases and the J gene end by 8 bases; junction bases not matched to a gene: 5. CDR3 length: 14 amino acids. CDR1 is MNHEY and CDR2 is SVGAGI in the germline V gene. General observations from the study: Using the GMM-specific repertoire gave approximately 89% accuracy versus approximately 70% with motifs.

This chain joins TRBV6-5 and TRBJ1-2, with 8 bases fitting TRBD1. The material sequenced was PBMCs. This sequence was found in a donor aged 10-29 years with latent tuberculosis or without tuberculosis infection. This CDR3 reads CASSYSGQASGYTF. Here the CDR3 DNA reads TGTGCCAGCAGTTACTCGGGACAGGCGTCAGGCTACACCTTC.